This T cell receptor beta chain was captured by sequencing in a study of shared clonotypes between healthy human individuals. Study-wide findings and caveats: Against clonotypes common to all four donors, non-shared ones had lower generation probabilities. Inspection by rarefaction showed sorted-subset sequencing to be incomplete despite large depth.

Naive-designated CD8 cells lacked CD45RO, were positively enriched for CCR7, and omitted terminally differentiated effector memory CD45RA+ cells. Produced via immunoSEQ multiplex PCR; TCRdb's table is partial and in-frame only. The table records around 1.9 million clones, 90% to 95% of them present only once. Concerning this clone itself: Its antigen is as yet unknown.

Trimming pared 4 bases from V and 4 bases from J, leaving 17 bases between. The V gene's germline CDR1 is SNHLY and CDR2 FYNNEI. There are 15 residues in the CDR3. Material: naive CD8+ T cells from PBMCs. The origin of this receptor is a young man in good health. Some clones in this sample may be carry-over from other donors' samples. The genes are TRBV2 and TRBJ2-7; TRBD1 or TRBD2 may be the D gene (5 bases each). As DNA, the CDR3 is TGTGCCAGCAGTGTGACGGGGCTAGCATCGTACGAGCAGTACTTC. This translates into CASSVTGLASYEQYF.